This TCR beta chain was sequenced for a study of PD-L1 blockade in urothelial cancer. TCRdb's copy holds only in-frame clones and misses some; the assay was immunoSEQ multiplex PCR. The top ten hold approximately 3.7% of the sample, which has around 19,000 clones, 70% to 90% seen once. The CDR3 covers 15 residues. Germline V gene data show CDR1 as WSHSY and CDR2 as SAAADI. J lost 7 bases, V lost 5 bases, and 13 bases had no gene match. This TCR derives from a man aged 45-65 years with urothelial cancer. The chain joins TRBV10-2 to TRBJ2-5, with 7 bases that match TRBD2. The sequencing here drew on PBMCs, taken around atezolizumab (anti-PD-L1) treatment. The CDR3 coding sequence is TGCGCCAGCAGTCCTCTCCGAGAGGGGAGGGCGACCCAGTACTTC. It is translated as CASSPLREGRATQYF.